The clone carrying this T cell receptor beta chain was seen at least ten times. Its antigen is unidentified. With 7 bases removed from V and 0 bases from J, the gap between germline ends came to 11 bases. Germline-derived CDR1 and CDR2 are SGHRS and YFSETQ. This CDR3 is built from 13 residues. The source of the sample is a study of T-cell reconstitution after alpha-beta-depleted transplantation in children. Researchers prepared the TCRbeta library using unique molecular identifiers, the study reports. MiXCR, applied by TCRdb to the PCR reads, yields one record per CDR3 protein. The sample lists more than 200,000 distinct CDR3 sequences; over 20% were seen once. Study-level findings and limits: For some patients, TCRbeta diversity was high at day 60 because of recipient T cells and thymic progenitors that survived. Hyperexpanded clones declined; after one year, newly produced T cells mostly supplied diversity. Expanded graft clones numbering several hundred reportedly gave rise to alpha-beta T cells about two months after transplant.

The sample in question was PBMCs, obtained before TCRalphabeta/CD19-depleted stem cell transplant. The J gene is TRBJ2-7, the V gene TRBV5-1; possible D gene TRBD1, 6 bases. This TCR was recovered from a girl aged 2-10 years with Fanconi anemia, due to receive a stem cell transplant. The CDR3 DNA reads TGCGCCAGCTTTCGGGACAACTCCTACGAGCAGTACTTC. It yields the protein CASFRDNSYEQYF.